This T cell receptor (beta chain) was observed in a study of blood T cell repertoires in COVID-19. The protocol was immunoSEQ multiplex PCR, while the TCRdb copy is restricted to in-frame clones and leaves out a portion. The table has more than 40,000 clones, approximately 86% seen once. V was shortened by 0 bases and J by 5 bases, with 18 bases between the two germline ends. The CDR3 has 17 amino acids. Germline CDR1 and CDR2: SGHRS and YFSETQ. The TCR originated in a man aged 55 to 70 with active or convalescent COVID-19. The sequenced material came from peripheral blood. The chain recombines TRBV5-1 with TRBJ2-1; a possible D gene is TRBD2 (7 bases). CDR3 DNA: TGCGCCAGCAGCTTGGCCAAGGGGGGGCTGGTAGACAATGAGCAGTTCTTC. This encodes CASSLAKGGLVDNEQFF. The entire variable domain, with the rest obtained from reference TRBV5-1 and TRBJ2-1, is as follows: KAGVTQTPRYLIKTRGQQVTLSCSPISGHRSVSWYQQTPGQGLQFLFEYFSETQRNKGNFPGRFSGRQFSNSRSEMNVSTLELGDSALYLCASSLAKGGLVDNEQFFGPGTRLTVL.